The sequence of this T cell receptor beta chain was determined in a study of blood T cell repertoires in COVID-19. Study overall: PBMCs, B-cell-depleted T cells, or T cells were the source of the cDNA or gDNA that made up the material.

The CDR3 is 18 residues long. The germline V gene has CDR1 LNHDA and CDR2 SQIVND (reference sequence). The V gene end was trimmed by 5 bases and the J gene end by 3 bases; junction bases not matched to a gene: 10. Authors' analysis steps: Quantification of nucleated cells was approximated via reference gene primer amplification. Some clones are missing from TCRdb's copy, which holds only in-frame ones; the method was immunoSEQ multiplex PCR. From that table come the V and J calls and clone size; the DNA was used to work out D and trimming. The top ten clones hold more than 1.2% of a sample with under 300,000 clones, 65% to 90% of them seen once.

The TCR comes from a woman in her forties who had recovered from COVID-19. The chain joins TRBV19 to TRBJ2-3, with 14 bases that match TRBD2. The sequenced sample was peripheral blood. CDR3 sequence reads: CASSSFWTSGGITDTQYF. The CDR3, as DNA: TGTGCCAGTAGTTCCTTCTGGACTAGCGGGGGGATAACAGATACGCAGTATTTT.